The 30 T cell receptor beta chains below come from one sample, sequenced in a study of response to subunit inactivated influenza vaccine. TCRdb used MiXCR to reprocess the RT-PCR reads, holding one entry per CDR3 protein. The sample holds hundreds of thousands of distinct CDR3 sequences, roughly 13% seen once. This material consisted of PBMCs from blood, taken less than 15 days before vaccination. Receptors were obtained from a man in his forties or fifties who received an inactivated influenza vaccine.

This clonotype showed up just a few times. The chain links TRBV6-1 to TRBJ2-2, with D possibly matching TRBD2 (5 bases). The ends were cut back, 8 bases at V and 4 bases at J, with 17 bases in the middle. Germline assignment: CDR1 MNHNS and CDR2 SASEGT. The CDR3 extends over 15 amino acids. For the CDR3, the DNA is TGTGCCAGCGGACCGTGGGCCGAGGGCACCGGGGAGCTGTTTTTT. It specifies CASGPWAEGTGELFF.

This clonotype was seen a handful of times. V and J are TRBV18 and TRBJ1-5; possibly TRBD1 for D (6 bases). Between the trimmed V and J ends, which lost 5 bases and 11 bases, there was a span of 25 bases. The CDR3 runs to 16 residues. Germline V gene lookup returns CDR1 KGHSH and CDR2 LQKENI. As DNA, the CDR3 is TGTGCCAGCTCAGCATCTATGGGGGGCCCAAGTGGAGCCCAGCATTTT. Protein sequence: CASSASMGGPSGAQHF.

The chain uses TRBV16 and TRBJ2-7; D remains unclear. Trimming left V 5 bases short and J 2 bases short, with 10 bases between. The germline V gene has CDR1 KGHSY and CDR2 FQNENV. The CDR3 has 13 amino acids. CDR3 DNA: TGTGCCAGCAGCGTTAAGGTCGCCTACGAGCAGTACTTC. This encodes CASSVKVAYEQYF.

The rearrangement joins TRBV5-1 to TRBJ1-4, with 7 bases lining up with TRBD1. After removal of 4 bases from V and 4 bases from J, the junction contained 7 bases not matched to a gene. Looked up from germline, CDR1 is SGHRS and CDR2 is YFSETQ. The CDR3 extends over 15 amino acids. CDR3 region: CASSLRDSNNEKLFF. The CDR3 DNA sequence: TGCGCCAGCAGCCTCCGGGACAGTAATAATGAAAAACTGTTTTTT.

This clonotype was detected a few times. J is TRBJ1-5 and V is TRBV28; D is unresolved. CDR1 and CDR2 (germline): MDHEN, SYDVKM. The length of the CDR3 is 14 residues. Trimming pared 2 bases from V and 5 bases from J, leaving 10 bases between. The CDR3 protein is CASSLSRRDQPQHF. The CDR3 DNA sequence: TGTGCCAGCAGTTTAAGTCGACGCGATCAGCCCCAGCATTTT.

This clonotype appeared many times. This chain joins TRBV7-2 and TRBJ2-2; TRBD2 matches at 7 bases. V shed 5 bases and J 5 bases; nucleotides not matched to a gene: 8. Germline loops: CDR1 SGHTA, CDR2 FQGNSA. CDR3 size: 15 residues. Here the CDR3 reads CASSPRAGNTGELFF. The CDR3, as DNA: TGTGCCAGCAGCCCCCGAGCGGGAAATACCGGGGAGCTGTTTTTT.

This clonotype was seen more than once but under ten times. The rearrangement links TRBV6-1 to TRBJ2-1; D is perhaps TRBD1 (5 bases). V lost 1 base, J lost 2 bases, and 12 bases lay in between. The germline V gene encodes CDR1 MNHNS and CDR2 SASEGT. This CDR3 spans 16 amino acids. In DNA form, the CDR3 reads TGTGCCAGCAGTGAAGGACAGCTCTTAACCTACAATGAGCAGTTCTTC. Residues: CASSEGQLLTYNEQFF.

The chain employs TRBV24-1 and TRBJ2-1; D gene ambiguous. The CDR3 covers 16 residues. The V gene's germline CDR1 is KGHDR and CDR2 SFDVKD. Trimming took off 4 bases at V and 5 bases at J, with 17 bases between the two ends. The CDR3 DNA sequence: TGTGCCACCAGTGAGGGATGGACGTCCGAACACAATGAGCAGTTCTTC. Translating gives CATSEGWTSEHNEQFF.

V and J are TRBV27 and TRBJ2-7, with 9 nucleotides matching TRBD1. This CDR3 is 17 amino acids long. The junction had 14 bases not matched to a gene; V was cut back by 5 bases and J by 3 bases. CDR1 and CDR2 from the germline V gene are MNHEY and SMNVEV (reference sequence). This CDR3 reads CASSNTPSGTGSYEQYF. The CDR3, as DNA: TGTGCCAGCAGTAATACTCCCTCCGGGACAGGGAGCTACGAGCAGTACTTC.

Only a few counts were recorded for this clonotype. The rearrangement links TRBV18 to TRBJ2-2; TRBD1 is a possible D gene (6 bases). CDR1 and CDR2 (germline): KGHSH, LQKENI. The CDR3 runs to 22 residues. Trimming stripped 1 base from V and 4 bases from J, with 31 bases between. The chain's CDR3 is CASSPQGPGARFQRLSTGELFF. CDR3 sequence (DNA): TGTGCCAGCTCACCACAAGGACCAGGGGCGCGTTTTCAGCGACTAAGCACCGGGGAGCTGTTTTTT.

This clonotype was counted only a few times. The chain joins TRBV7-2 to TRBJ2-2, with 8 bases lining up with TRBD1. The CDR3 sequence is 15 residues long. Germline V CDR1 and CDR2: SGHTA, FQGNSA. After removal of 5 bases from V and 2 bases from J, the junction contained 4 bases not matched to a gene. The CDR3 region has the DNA TGTGCCAGCAGCACAGGGGGATTAAACACCGGGGAGCTGTTTTTT. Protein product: CASSTGGLNTGELFF.

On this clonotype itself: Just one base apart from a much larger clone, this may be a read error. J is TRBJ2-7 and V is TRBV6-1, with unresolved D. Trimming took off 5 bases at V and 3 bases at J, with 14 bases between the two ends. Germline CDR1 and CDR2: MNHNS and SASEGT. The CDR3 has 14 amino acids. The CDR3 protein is CASSPLSVRYEQYF. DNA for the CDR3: TGTGCCAGCAGTCCCCTCTCGGTCCGCTACGAGCAGTACTTC.

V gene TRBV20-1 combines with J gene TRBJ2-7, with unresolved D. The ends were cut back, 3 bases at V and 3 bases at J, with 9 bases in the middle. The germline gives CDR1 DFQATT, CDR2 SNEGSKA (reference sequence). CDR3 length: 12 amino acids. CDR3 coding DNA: TGCAGTGCTAGGGCGCAAGTCTACGAGCAGTACTTC. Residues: CSARAQVYEQYF.

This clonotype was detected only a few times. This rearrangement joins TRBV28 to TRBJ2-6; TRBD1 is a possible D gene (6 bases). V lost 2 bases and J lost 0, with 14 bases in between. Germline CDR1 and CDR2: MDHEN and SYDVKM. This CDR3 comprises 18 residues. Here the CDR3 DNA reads TGTGCCAGCAGTTTAGGCTGGGACACAAGCTCTGGGGCCAACGTCCTGACTTTC. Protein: CASSLGWDTSSGANVLTF.

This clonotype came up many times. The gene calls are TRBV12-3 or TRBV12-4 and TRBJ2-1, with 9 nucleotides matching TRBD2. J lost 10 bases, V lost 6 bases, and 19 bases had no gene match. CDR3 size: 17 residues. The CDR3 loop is CASRTGGSLAGKGEQFF. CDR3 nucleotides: TGTGCCAGCAGGACTGGAGGGAGTCTAGCGGGAAAGGGAGAGCAGTTCTTC.

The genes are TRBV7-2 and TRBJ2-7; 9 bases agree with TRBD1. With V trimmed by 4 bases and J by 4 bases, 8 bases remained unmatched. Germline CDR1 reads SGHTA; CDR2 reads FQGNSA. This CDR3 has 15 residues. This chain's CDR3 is CASSSKTGGAYEQYF. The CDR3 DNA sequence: TGTGCCAGCAGCTCGAAGACAGGGGGAGCGTACGAGCAGTACTTC.

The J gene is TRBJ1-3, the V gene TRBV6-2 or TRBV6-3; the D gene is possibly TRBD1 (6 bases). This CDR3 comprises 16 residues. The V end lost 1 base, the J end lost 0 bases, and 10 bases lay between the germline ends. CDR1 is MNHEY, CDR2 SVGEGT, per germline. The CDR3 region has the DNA TGTGCCAGCAGTTACTGGGACACCACCTCTGGAAACACCATATATTTT. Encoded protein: CASSYWDTTSGNTIYF.

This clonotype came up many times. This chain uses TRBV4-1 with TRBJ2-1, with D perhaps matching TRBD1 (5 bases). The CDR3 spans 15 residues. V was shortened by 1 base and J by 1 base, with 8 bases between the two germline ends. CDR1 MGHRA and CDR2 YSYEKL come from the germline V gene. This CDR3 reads CASSQVQGSYNEQFF. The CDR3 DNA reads TGCGCCAGCAGCCAAGTTCAGGGTTCCTACAATGAGCAGTTCTTC.

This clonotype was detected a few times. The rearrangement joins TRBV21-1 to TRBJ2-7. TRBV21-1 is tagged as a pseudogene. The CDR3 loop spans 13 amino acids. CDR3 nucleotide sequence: TGTGCCAGCAGCAAAGGGTGGCTGCGCGAGCAGTACTTC. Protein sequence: CASSKGWLREQYF.

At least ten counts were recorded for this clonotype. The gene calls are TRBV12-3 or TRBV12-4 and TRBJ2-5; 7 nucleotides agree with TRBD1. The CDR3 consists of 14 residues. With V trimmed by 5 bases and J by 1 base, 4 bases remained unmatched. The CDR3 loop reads CASSRQGIQETQYF. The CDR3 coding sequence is TGTGCCAGCAGTCGACAGGGTATCCAAGAGACCCAGTACTTC.

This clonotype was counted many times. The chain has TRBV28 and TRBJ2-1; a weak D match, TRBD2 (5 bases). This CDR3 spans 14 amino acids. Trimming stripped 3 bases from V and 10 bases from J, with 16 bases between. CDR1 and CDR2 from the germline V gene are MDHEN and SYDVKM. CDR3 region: CASSFVPGVGEQFF. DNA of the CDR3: TGTGCCAGCAGTTTTGTGCCCGGGGTGGGAGAGCAGTTCTTC.

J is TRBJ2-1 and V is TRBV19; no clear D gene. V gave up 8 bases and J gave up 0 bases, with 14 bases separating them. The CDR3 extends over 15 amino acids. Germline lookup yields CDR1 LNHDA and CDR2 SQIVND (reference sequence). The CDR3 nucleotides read TGTGCCAGTGCGTTTGCCAGGAGCTCCTACAATGAGCAGTTCTTC. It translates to CASAFARSSYNEQFF.

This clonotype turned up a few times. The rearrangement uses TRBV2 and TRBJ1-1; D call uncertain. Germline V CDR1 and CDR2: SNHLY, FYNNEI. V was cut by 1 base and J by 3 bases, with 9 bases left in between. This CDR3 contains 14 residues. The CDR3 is CASSEDLSDTEAFF. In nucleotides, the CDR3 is TGTGCCAGCAGTGAAGATCTGTCCGACACTGAAGCTTTCTTT.

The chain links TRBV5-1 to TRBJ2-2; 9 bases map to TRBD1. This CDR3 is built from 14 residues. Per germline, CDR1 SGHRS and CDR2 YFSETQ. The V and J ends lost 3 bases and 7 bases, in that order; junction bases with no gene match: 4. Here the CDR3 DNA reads TGCGCCAGCAGCTGGGACAGGGCGGTCGGGGAGCTGTTTTTT. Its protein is CASSWDRAVGELFF.

The DNA for the CDR3 is TGCGCCAGCAGCCAGCCCCGGGGGCGAGAGGAAGAGACCCAGTACTTC. Amino acids: CASSQPRGREEETQYF. This rearrangement joins TRBV4-3 to TRBJ2-5; D might be TRBD1 or TRBD2, each matching 6 bases. Germline values: CDR1 LGHNA, CDR2 YSLEER. CDR3 size: 16 residues. V was cut by 3 bases and J by 3 bases, with 17 bases left in between.

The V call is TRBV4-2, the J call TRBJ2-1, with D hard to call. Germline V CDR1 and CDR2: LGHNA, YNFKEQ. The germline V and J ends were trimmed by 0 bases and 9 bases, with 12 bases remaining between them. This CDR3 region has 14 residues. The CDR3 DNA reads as TGTGCCAGCAGCCAAGATCTTAGGGCCGGTGAGCAGTTCTTC. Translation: CASSQDLRAGEQFF.

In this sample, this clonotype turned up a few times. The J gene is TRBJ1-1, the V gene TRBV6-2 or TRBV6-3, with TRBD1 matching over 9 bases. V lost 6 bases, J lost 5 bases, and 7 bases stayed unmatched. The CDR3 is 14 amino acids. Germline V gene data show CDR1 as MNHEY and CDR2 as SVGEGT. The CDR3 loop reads CASREQGARTEAFF. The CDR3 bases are TGTGCCAGCAGAGAACAGGGGGCGCGAACTGAAGCTTTCTTT.

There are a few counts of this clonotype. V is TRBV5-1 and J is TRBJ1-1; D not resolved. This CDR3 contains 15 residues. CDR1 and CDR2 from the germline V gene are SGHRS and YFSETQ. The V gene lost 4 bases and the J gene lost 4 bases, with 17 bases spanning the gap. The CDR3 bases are TGCGCCAGCAGCCCATCTTATAGGGCGGGCACTGAAGCTTTCTTT. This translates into CASSPSYRAGTEAFF.

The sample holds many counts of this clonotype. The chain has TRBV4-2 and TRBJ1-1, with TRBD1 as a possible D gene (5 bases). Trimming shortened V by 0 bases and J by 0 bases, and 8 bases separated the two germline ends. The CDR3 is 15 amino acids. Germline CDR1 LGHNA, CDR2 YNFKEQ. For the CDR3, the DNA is TGTGCCAGCAGCCAAGAGGGACTTGTGAACACTGAAGCTTTCTTT. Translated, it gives CASSQEGLVNTEAFF.

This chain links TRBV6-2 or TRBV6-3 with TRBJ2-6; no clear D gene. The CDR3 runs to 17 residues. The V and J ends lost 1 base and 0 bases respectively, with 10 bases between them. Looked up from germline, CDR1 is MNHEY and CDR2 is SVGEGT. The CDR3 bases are TGTGCCAGCAGTTACTTCGGACGGCCCTCTGGGGCCAACGTCCTGACTTTC. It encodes CASSYFGRPSGANVLTF.